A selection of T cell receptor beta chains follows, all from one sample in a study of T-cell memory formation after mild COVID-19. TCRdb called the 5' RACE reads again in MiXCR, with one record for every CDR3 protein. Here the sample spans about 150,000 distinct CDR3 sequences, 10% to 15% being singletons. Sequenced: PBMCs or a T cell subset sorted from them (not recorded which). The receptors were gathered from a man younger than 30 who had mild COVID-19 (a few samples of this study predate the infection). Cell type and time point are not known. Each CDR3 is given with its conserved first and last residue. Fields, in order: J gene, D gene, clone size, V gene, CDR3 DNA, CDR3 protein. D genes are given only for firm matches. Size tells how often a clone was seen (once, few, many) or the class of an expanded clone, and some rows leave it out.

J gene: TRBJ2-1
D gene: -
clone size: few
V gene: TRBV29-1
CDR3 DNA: TGCAGCGTTCGGCCTAGCACTGACAATGAGCAGTTCTTC
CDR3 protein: CSVRPSTDNEQFF

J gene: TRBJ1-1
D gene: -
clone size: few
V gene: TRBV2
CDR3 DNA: TGTGCCACGCGCGAGAACACTGAAGCTTTCTTT
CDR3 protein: CATRENTEAFF

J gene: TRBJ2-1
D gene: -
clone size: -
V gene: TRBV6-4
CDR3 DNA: TGTGCCAGCAGTGACTCGTATCGGGGGCTCAATGAGCAGTTCTTC
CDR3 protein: CASSDSYRGLNEQFF

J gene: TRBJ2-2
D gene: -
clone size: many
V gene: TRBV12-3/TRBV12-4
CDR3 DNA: TGTGCCAGCAGCTTGAACACCGGGGAGCTGTTTTTT
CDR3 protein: CASSLNTGELFF

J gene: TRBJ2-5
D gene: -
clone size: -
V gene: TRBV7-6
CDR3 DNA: TGTGCCAGCAGCGCAATGGAGCGGGCTGCCCCGAATCAAGAGACCCAGTACTTC
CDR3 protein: CASSAMERAAPNQETQYF

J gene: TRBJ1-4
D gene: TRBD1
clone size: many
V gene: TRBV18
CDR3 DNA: TGTGCCAGCTCACCTGGACAGGGTGGTGAAAAACTGTTTTTT
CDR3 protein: CASSPGQGGEKLFF

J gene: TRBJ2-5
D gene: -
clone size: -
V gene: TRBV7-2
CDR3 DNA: TGTGCCAGCAGCCTCTGGAGCGTCCGGGCTGAGACCCAGTACTTC
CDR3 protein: CASSLWSVRAETQYF

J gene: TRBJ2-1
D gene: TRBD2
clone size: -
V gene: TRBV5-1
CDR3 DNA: TGCGCCAGCGAATCGACTAGCGGGGGTCTCAATGAGCAGTTCTTC
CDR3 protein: CASESTSGGLNEQFF

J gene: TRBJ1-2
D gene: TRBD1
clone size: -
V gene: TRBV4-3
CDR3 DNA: TGCGCCAGCAGCCAAGATTTATCCGGACAGGGAAACTATGGCTACACCTTC
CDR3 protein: CASSQDLSGQGNYGYTF

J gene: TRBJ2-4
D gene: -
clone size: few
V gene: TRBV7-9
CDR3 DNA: TGTGCCAGCAGCTTAAGGGCCCCGAACCTTCAGTACTTC
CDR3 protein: CASSLRAPNLQYF

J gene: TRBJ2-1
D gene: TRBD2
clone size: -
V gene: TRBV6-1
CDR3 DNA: TGTGCCAGCAGTTTTGAGCGGGGGGGCCGGAATGAGCAGTTCTTC
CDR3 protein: CASSFERGGRNEQFF

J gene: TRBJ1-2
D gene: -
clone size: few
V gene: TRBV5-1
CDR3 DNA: TGCGCCAGCAGCTCGGTAACAGGAAACTATGGCTACACCTTC
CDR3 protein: CASSSVTGNYGYTF

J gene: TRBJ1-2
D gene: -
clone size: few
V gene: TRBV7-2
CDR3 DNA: TGTGCCAGCAGCTTATCCCGGGACGGACCCAAGGCCACCTTC
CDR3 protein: CASSLSRDGPKATF

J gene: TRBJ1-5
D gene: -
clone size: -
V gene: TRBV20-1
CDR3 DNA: TGCAGTGCAAGCAGGGCCGATCAGCCCCAGCATTTT
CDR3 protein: CSASRADQPQHF

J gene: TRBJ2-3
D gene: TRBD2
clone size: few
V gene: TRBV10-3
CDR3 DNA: TGTGCCATCAGTGGCGGGGGGGCTGGAGATACGCAGTATTTT
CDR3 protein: CAISGGGAGDTQYF

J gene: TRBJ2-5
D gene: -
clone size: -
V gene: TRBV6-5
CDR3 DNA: TGTGCCAGCAGTTACTCGCGGCCCCTTCGGGGAGAGACCCAGTACTTC
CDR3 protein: CASSYSRPLRGETQYF

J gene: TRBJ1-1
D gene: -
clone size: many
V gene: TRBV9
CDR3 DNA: TGTGCCAGCAGCCCCCAGGTAGGAGGCACTGAAGCTTTCTTT
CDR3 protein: CASSPQVGGTEAFF

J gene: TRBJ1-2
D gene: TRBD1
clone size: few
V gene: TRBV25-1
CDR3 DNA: TGTGCCAGCAGAGCGAGCGACAGGGCCTACACCTTC
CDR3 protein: CASRASDRAYTF

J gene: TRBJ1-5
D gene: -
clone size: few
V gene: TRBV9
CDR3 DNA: TGTGCCAGCAGCGTAGGAGGGTCCAATCAGCCCCAGCATTTT
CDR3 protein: CASSVGGSNQPQHF

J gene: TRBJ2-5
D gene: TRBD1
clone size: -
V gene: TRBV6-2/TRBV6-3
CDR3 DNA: TGTGCCAGCAGAGAAACAGGGGGTCGACGGGGAGAGACCCAGTACTTC
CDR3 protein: CASRETGGRRGETQYF

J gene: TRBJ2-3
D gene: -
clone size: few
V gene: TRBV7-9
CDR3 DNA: TGTGCCAGCAGCTTAGTCGGTGGTTATACGCAGTATTTT
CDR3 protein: CASSLVGGYTQYF

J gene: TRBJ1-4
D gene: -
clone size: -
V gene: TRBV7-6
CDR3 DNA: TGTGCCAGCCGAAGGGGCCCTCCTAATGAAAAACTGTTTTTT
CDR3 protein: CASRRGPPNEKLFF

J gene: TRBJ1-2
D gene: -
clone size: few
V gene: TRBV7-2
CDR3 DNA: TGTGCCAGCAGCTTAGATTGGGGGGCTCATGGCTACACCTTC
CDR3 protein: CASSLDWGAHGYTF

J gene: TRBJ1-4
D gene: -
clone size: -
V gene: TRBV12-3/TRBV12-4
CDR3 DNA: TGTGCCAGCAGTTTATGGGGAAGACTGTTTTTT
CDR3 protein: CASSLWGRLFF

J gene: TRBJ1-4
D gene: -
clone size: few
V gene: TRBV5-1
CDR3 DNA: TGCGCCAGCAGCTTGGCCCCGGTTGGGGTCGACTCAAAACTGTTTTTT
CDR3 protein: CASSLAPVGVDSKLFF

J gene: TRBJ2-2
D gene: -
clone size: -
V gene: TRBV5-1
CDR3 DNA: TGCGCCAGCAGCTTGGCCGTGTCTACCCGTAACACCGGGGAGCTGTTTTTT
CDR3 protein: CASSLAVSTRNTGELFF

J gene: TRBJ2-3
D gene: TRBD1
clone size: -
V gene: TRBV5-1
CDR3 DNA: TGCGCCAGCAGCTTGACTACAGGGGGAAGAACAGATACGCAGTATTTT
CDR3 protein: CASSLTTGGRTDTQYF

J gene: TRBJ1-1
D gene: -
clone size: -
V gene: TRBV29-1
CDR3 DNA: TGCAGCGTTGTGGGGGGATGGAACACTGAAGCTTTCTTT
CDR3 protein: CSVVGGWNTEAFF

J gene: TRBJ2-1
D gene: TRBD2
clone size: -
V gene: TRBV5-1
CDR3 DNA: TGCGCCAGCAGCTTGGGTAGCGGGGACTACAATGAGCAGTTCTTC
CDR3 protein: CASSLGSGDYNEQFF

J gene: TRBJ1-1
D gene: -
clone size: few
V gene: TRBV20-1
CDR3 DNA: TGCAGTGCTAGGAACTACGAGGGACTGATAGCTGAAGCTTTCTTT
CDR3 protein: CSARNYEGLIAEAFF

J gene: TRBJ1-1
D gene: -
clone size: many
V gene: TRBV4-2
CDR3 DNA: TGTGCCAGCAGCCAAGATGGGGGAGAAAACACTGAAGCTTTCTTT
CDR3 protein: CASSQDGGENTEAFF